The entry that follows covers one TCR beta chain sequence. The study drew participants aged about 18 to 90 years from some 24 US areas. Grouping used clinical history reported by participants in a survey and questionnaire. The data were taken from a study of blood T cell repertoires in COVID-19. Study summary: The United States, Italy and Spain supplied acute and convalescent COVID-19 samples.

This CDR3 contains 14 residues. Germline CDR1 and CDR2: SGHTA and FQGTGA. The germline V and J ends were trimmed by 2 bases and 7 bases, with 15 bases remaining between them. In the source study's methods: From reference gene primer amplification, estimates of nucleated cell counts were derived. The protocol was immunoSEQ multiplex PCR, while the TCRdb copy is restricted to in-frame clones and leaves out a portion. For V, J and clone size, that table is used; D and trimming come from the DNA. The sample shows about 250,000 clones, about 87% of them seen only once. The sequencing input was PBMCs or T cells enriched from blood (not recorded which). The gene calls are TRBV7-3 and TRBJ2-7, with D possibly matching TRBD2 (6 bases). The receptor was derived from a woman aged 50 to 65 who had recovered from COVID-19. The CDR3 coding sequence is TGTGCCAGCAGCTTAGAGGATGGGAGGTGGGAGCAGTACTTC. This codes for CASSLEDGRWEQYF.